These T cell receptor beta chains were read from a single sample in a study of identifying expanded T cells in peripheral blood. The data were produced by immunoSEQ multiplex PCR, yet TCRdb's version contains in-frame clones alone and is incomplete. The sample lists tens of thousands of clones, 84% seen once, with about 18% in the top ten. Sample: blood. The receptors shown here come from a person between 18 and 75 years old in good health. Both conserved end residues are part of each CDR3. Each record gives: J gene, D gene, clone size, V gene, CDR3 DNA, CDR3 protein. A D gene is named only where the DNA matches it firmly. Some rows mark clone size as missing; the rest say once, few, many or name a class of expanded clone.

TRBJ1-1 | . | few | TRBV15 | TGTGCCACCAGCAGAGCCGAGGGTTGGGACACTGAAGCTTTCTTT | CATSRAEGWDTEAFF
TRBJ1-1 | . | . | TRBV19 | TGTGCCAGTAGTATGAGGCAACCAGGGAGCACTGAAGCTTTCTTT | CASSMRQPGSTEAFF
TRBJ2-7 | . | . | TRBV19 | TGTGCCAGTAGTATCGGGCAGAGCTCCTACGAGCAGTACTTC | CASSIGQSSYEQYF
TRBJ1-1 | . | once | TRBV19 | TGTGCCAGTAGTGCACAGAGGTTGACTGAAGCTTTCTTT | CASSAQRLTEAFF
TRBJ2-5 | . | . | TRBV7-2 | TGTGCCAGCAGCTTAGGAGGGGGGAGGGAGACCCAGTACTTC | CASSLGGGRETQYF
TRBJ2-7 | . | . | TRBV7-2 | TGTGCCAGCAGCGCTGAACAGTTCACCTACGAGCAGTACTTC | CASSAEQFTYEQYF
TRBJ1-4 | . | . | TRBV18 | TGTGCCAGCTCACCTCTTAGTATCACAACTAATGAAAAACTGTTTTTT | CASSPLSITTNEKLFF
TRBJ2-5 | . | . | TRBV2 | TGTGCCAGCAGTGGGGACGGAAAAGAGACCCAGTACTTC | CASSGDGKETQYF
TRBJ1-1 | TRBD1 | . | TRBV19 | TGTGCCAGTAGTCTCACAGGGGCGAGGACTGAAGCTTTCTTT | CASSLTGARTEAFF
TRBJ2-7 | TRBD2 | . | TRBV11-1 | TGTGCCAGCAGCTTTGCTAGCGGAGCCTACGAGCAGTACTTC | CASSFASGAYEQYF
TRBJ2-1 | TRBD1 | . | TRBV7-9 | TGTGCCAGCAGCTTACTTCTTGGACAGGGGCGTGACAATGAGCAGTTCTTC | CASSLLLGQGRDNEQFF
TRBJ2-7 | TRBD2 | . | TRBV4-1 | TGCGCCAGCAGCCTGACTAGCGGAAGCTCCTACGAGCAGTACTTC | CASSLTSGSSYEQYF
TRBJ2-1 | . | . | TRBV7-2 | TGTGCCAGCACCCTTGCTCCAGGGCGGGATTCAGATGAGCAGTTCTTC | CASTLAPGRDSDEQFF
TRBJ1-2 | TRBD1 | . | TRBV5-6 | TGTGCCAGCAGCCCCCAGGGGGACAGTAACTATGGCTACACCTTC | CASSPQGDSNYGYTF
TRBJ2-2 | . | . | TRBV11-1 | TGTGCCAGCAGCTTAGGTACGGGGCGGCTGGGCGGGGAGCTGTTTTTT | CASSLGTGRLGGELFF
TRBJ1-4 | . | few | TRBV5-1 | TGCGCCAGCAGCTTTATAGGGTCTAATGAAAAACTGTTTTTT | CASSFIGSNEKLFF
TRBJ1-3 | . | once | TRBV23-1 | TGCGCCAGCAGATCAGGGTGGGCGTGCGAAAACACCATATATTTT | CASRSGWACENTIYF
TRBJ2-1 | . | . | TRBV5-1 | TGCGCCAGCAGCTTAATGCCAGGAGACAATGAGCAGTTCTTC | CASSLMPGDNEQFF
TRBJ1-2 | . | few | TRBV27 | TGTGCCAGCAGCCCAGGGGTAAACTATGGCTACACCTTC | CASSPGVNYGYTF
TRBJ2-7 | . | once | TRBV7-8 | TGTGCCAGCAGCTTAGCGTCCGCGTCCCTATCCTACGAGCAGTACTTC | CASSLASASLSYEQYF
TRBJ1-2 | . | many | TRBV2 | TGTGCCAGCAGAGCATTTTCAATCAACTATGGCTACACCTTC | CASRAFSINYGYTF
TRBJ1-4 | . | . | TRBV19 | TGTGCCAGTAGTATTTCGAGTGGTTTTGTAACTAATGAAAAACTGTTTTTT | CASSISSGFVTNEKLFF
TRBJ1-1 | . | . | TRBV29-1 | TGCAGCGTGCATTTGGGGGGCACTGAAGCTTTCTTT | CSVHLGGTEAFF
TRBJ2-1 | . | . | TRBV7-2 | TGTGCCAGCAGCTTAGCCGGTAGCGGTAATTACAATGAGCAGTTCTTC | CASSLAGSGNYNEQFF
TRBJ2-1 | . | . | TRBV7-2 | TGTGCCAGCAGCTTAGATAGCGGAACCTACAATGAGCAGTTCTTC | CASSLDSGTYNEQFF
TRBJ1-2 | TRBD1 | . | TRBV6-1 | TGTGCCAGCAGTGAAAGGACAGGGGACTATGGCTACACCTTC | CASSERTGDYGYTF
TRBJ1-1 | TRBD1 | few | TRBV28 | TGTGCCAGCAGTCTGGGACAGGGGTTCACTGAAGCTTTCTTT | CASSLGQGFTEAFF
TRBJ2-7 | TRBD1 | few | TRBV25-1 | TGTGCCAGCAGTGCGGACAGGGAGATCACCTACGAGCAGTACTTC | CASSADREITYEQYF
TRBJ2-7 | TRBD2 | . | TRBV4-3 | TGCGCCAGCAGCCAAGACTGGGCGGCGGGAGCATCATTCTACGAGCAGTACTTC | CASSQDWAAGASFYEQYF
TRBJ2-1 | TRBD2 | . | TRBV2 | TGTGCCAGCAGAGGACTAGCTATCGATGAGCAGTTCTTC | CASRGLAIDEQFF
TRBJ2-7 | TRBD1 | . | TRBV7-2 | TGTGCCAGCAGCTTTGGGACAGTGTCCTACGAGCAGTACTTC | CASSFGTVSYEQYF
TRBJ2-3 | . | . | TRBV5-1 | TGCGCCAGCAGCTTGGGAGCGAGCAGATTATCAGATACGCAGTATTTT | CASSLGASRLSDTQYF
TRBJ1-5 | TRBD1 | . | TRBV28 | TGTGCCAGCATCGGGAGAGACAGGGGGGGACTTCAGCCCCAGCATTTT | CASIGRDRGGLQPQHF
TRBJ2-3 | TRBD2 | . | TRBV27 | TGTGCCAGCAGTTATAGGGGACTAGCGGCACCAGATACGCAGTATTTT | CASSYRGLAAPDTQYF
TRBJ1-5 | . | . | TRBV28 | TGTGCCAGCAACGATATCGACGGGAATCAGCCCCAGCATTTT | CASNDIDGNQPQHF
TRBJ2-1 | . | once | TRBV9 | TGTGCCAGCAGCGACTCGAGCGGGTTCTCCTACAATGAGCAGTTCTTC | CASSDSSGFSYNEQFF
TRBJ2-1 | . | . | TRBV10-3 | TGTGCCATCAGTGAACAGGGAGGGGACAATGAGCAGTTCTTC | CAISEQGGDNEQFF